A selection of T cell receptor beta chains follows, all from one sample in a study of blood T cells in healthy people across ages. Each CDR3 protein is one row after TCRdb ran MiXCR on the 5' RACE reads. The sample has roughly 800,000 distinct CDR3 sequences; under 40% are singletons. Sequenced material: blood. The receptor source for this set is a man aged 18-30 years in good health. CDR3s include the opening cysteine and the closing phenylalanine or tryptophan. Each record gives: J gene, clone size, V gene, D gene, CDR3 DNA, CDR3 protein. A D gene is named only where the DNA matches it firmly. Size tells how often a clone was seen (once, few, many) or the class of an expanded clone, and some rows leave it out.

TRBJ1-1,-,TRBV2,-,TGTGCCAGCAACTCGGGGCCTTACACTGAAGCTTTCTTT,CASNSGPYTEAFF
TRBJ2-3,-,TRBV7-3,TRBD2,TGTGCCAGCAGCTTAGCGGGAGGTGACAATACGCAGTATTTT,CASSLAGGDNTQYF
TRBJ2-7,-,TRBV7-9,-,TGTGCCAGCAGCCCTAGAGACAGGTCAACCTACGAGCAGTACTTC,CASSPRDRSTYEQYF
TRBJ2-4,-,TRBV6-6,-,TGTGCCAGCAGTTACGAGGGGTTTGCCAAAAACAGTCAGTACTTC,CASSYEGFAKNSQYF
TRBJ2-1,-,TRBV29-1,TRBD1,TGCAGCGCTGGCAGCGGGACAGGGTTCTACAATGAGCAGTTCTTC,CSAGSGTGFYNEQFF
TRBJ2-7,few,TRBV7-2,-,TGTGCCAGCAGCTTATCGCCATCCCAGGGTGGAGAGCAGTACTTC,CASSLSPSQGGEQYF
TRBJ2-1,many,TRBV2,TRBD1,TGTGCCAGCAGTGATGGGACAGGGGGCAATCGGGTGTTCTTC,CASSDGTGGNRVFF
TRBJ2-5,few,TRBV2,TRBD2,TGTGCCAGCCAAAGTCCTAGGCGGGAGCAGTACTTC,CASQSPRREQYF
TRBJ2-3,-,TRBV29-1,TRBD2,TGCAGCGTTGTAGCGGGGAGCAGAAGCACAGATACGCAGTATTTT,CSVVAGSRSTDTQYF
TRBJ2-7,many,TRBV20-1,-,TGCAGTGCGACCGATTCTAGCGCTACCTCCTACGAGCAGTACTTC,CSATDSSATSYEQYF
TRBJ1-1,-,TRBV7-9,-,TGTGCCAGCAGCCGACAAGGGAGATGGGTGAACACTGAAGCTTTCTTT,CASSRQGRWVNTEAFF
TRBJ2-2,-,TRBV11-2,TRBD1,TGTGCCAGCAGACGAACGGGACAGGTTGATTGGACCGGGGAGCTGTTTTTT,CASRRTGQVDWTGELFF
TRBJ2-7,-,TRBV6-1,-,TGTGCCAGCAGTCGACCTTCTTCGACAAAAGCAGGATACGAGCAGTACTTC,CASSRPSSTKAGYEQYF
TRBJ1-2,many,TRBV12-3/TRBV12-4,-,TGTGCCAGCAGCCTGACTCCCAGGGTGGAGGGCTACACCTTC,CASSLTPRVEGYTF
TRBJ2-1,many,TRBV30,-,TGTGCCTGGAGTCGGCGGGGGCGTTTTATCAATGAGCAGTTCTTC,CAWSRRGRFINEQFF
TRBJ2-3,-,TRBV5-1,TRBD2,TGCGCCAGCAGGCTAGCGGGAGAGGATACGCAGTATTTT,CASRLAGEDTQYF
TRBJ2-1,-,TRBV5-5,TRBD2,TGTGCCAGCAGCAAGGGACTAGCGGGCTCCTACAATGAGCAGTTCTTC,CASSKGLAGSYNEQFF
TRBJ1-3,once,TRBV5-1,-,TGCGTCAGCAGCTCGACCGACAGGATCTCTGGAAACACCATATATTTT,CVSSSTDRISGNTIYF
TRBJ2-1,-,TRBV12-3/TRBV12-4,-,TGTGCCAGCGGGGTGGGGAGCTCCTACAATGAGCAGTTCTTC,CASGVGSSYNEQFF
TRBJ2-3,-,TRBV7-9,-,TGTGCCAGCAGTTCCACAGACAGGCACACAGATACGCAGTATTTT,CASSSTDRHTDTQYF
TRBJ1-2,-,TRBV12-3/TRBV12-4,-,TGTGCCAGCAGTCTCGTGACTGAATATGGCTACACCTTC,CASSLVTEYGYTF
TRBJ1-2,-,TRBV4-2,TRBD1,TGTGCCAGCAGCCAAGGAGACAGGGCACGTGGCTACACCTTC,CASSQGDRARGYTF
TRBJ1-2,-,TRBV6-2/TRBV6-3,-,TGTGCCAGCAGTTCAGGGACATCGAGGGGTGGCTACACCTTC,CASSSGTSRGGYTF
TRBJ1-2,-,TRBV4-3,TRBD1,TGCGCCAGCAGCTCCCGACAGGGGTATCCTAACTATGGCTACACCTTC,CASSSRQGYPNYGYTF
TRBJ2-4,-,TRBV29-1,-,TGCAGCGTTGAAGAAGAGGCCAAAAACATTCAGTACTTC,CSVEEEAKNIQYF
TRBJ2-5,-,TRBV11-3,TRBD1,TGTGCCAGCAGCTTAGGGGACAGGGGCACCCACCGAGAGACCCAGTACTTC,CASSLGDRGTHRETQYF